One and the same sample provided the 24 T cell receptor beta chains below, sequenced in a study of blood T cell repertoires in COVID-19 (dated by TCRdb to between 2020 and 2021). Receptor amplification or capture employed the immunoSEQ multiplex PCR assay. The immuneACCESS repertoire file appears here via TCRdb, limited to in-frame rearrangements. These files lack a portion of the clones; in checked studies, under half of the deficit traces to unresolved V genes, and the cause of the others is not known. This sample holds some 48,000 clones; 89% were observed only once. Roughly 2.3% of the sample belongs to the ten largest clones. Sample: peripheral blood. Receptors originate from a human donor in a cohort sampled during active COVID-19.

The chain joins TRBV11-1 to TRBJ1-3, with a tentative D call TRBD1 (6 bases). The V gene lost 3 bases and the J gene lost 0 bases, with 9 bases spanning the gap. The germline CDR1 and CDR2 sequences are SGHAT and FQDESV (reference sequence). The CDR3 spans 15 residues. This CDR3 is CASSFGTLSGNTIYF. CDR3 DNA: TGTGCCAGCAGCTTTGGGACACTCTCTGGAAACACCATATATTTT.

The chain couples TRBV18 to TRBJ1-1, with TRBD1 identical over 8 bases. The CDR3 consists of 17 residues. Germline lookup yields CDR1 KGHSH and CDR2 LQKENI. With 0 bases clipped from V and 3 bases from J, the junction kept 9 bases outside the gene matches. The CDR3 nucleotides are TGTGCCAGCTCACCACCGAAGGCAGGGGGCGTTGACACTGAAGCTTTCTTT. Translated, it gives CASSPPKAGGVDTEAFF.

This clone has only one observation. One end of the junction fails to match germline, which may point to a read error. The chain carries TRBV6-2 or TRBV6-3 and TRBJ2-7, with D tentatively TRBD1 (6 bases). The germline CDR1 and CDR2 sequences are MNHEY and SVGEGT. The CDR3 extends over 12 amino acids. The CDR3 region is CASSYSRQVVDF. The CDR3 DNA is TGTGCCAGCAGTTACTCGCGACAGGTGGTAGACTTC.

This chain links TRBV7-9 with TRBJ2-7, with 12 bases aligning to TRBD2. Per the germline V gene, CDR1 is SEHNR and CDR2 is FQNEAQ (reference sequence). The CDR3 runs to 20 residues. Trimming cost V 5 bases and J 2 bases; bases outside gene matches: 19. The CDR3 protein is CASSTVQVAASGRAAYEQYF. CDR3 bases: TGTGCCAGCAGCACAGTACAGGTTGCGGCTAGCGGGAGGGCCGCCTACGAGCAGTACTTC.

The chain combines TRBV29-1 with TRBJ1-1, with 10 bases lining up with TRBD1. The CDR3 spans 13 residues. V was clipped by 7 bases and J by 5 bases; unmatched bases: 7. In germline, CDR1 is SQVTM, CDR2 ANQGSEA. The CDR3: CSGRQGAGTEAFF. Here the CDR3 DNA reads TGCAGCGGCCGACAGGGGGCAGGGACTGAAGCTTTCTTT.

This clone was seen just once. The CDR3 DNA is TGTGCCAGCAGTGAAATTAGGGCCGGGGGTGGCTATGGCTACACCTTC. Translating gives CASSEIRAGGGYGYTF. The chain is built from TRBV2 and TRBJ1-2; the D gene is possibly TRBD1 (5 bases). V was shortened by 2 bases and J by 4 bases, with 17 bases between the two germline ends. The CDR3 length is 16 residues. Germline V gene lookup returns CDR1 SNHLY and CDR2 FYNNEI. Variable domain in full (rest from reference TRBV2 and TRBJ1-2): EPEVTQTPSHQVTQMGQEVILRCVPISNHLYFYWYRQILGQKVEFLVSFYNNEISEKSEIFDDQFSVERPDGSNFTLKIRSTKLEDSAMYFCASSEIRAGGGYGYTFGSGTRLTVV.

The V call is TRBV4-3, the J call TRBJ2-7, with 10 bases lining up with TRBD2. The CDR3 loop spans 16 amino acids. With 0 bases clipped from V and 4 bases from J, the junction kept 6 bases outside the gene matches. The germline gives CDR1 LGHNA, CDR2 YSLEER. The CDR3 loop reads CASSQDLLAGEYEQYF. The CDR3 DNA reads TGCGCCAGCAGCCAAGATCTTCTAGCGGGGGAGTACGAGCAGTACTTC.

This rearrangement joins TRBV7-2 to TRBJ2-3; D is uncertain. Germline assignment: CDR1 SGHTA and CDR2 FQGNSA. The CDR3 is 14 residues long. Trimming stripped 2 bases from V and 2 bases from J, with 8 bases between. The CDR3 loop reads CASSLLATTDTQYF. Here the CDR3 DNA reads TGTGCCAGCAGCTTACTGGCCACCACAGATACGCAGTATTTT.

The chain is built from TRBV5-4 and TRBJ2-5; 9 positions agree with TRBD2. CDR3 length: 15 residues. Trimming cost V 4 bases and J 1 base; bases outside gene matches: 5. Germline CDR1 is SGHNT and CDR2 is YYREEE (reference sequence). CDR3 in DNA: TGTGCCAGCAGCACGACTAGCGGACCCCAAGAGACCCAGTACTTC. This gives the protein CASSTTSGPQETQYF.

The CDR3 sequence is CASSLSTSGGDTQYF. In nucleotides, the CDR3 is TGTGCCAGCAGTCTGTCGACTAGCGGGGGAGATACGCAGTATTTT. The rearrangement uses TRBV6-6 and TRBJ2-3, with 12 bases identical to TRBD2. V lost 5 bases and J lost 5; bases outside the gene matches: 5. The CDR3 spans 15 residues. Germline loops: CDR1 MNHNY, CDR2 SVGAGI (reference sequence).

The V gene is TRBV5-6, the J gene TRBJ1-1; D remains ambiguous. This CDR3 spans 14 amino acids. Germline V gene data show CDR1 as SGHDT and CDR2 as YYEEEE. Trimming left V 4 bases short and J 0 bases short, with 10 bases between. The CDR3 loop is CASSRRIMNTEAFF. DNA for the CDR3: TGTGCCAGCAGCCGCAGGATCATGAACACTGAAGCTTTCTTT. Full variable domain (rest looked up from reference TRBV5-6 and TRBJ1-1): DAGVTQSPTHLIKTRGQQVTLRCSPKSGHDTVSWYQQALGQGPQFIFQYYEEEERQRGNFPDRFSGHQFPNYSSELNVNALLLGDSALYLCASSRRIMNTEAFFGQGTRLTVV.

The gene calls are TRBV29-1 and TRBJ2-7; D might be TRBD2 (5 bases). V was pared by 8 bases and J by 0 bases, with 8 bases between. There are 11 residues in the CDR3. Germline V lookup: CDR1 SQVTM, CDR2 ANQGSEA. CDR3 residues: CSFGSSYEQYF. The DNA of the CDR3 is TGCAGCTTTGGGAGCTCCTACGAGCAGTACTTC.

V usage is TRBV7-3 and J usage is TRBJ2-7, with 9 bases identical to TRBD1. The V and J ends lost 5 bases and 7 bases, in that order; junction bases with no gene match: 3. Germline V gene data show CDR1 as SGHTA and CDR2 as FQGTGA. The CDR3 has 12 amino acids. Here the CDR3 DNA reads TGTGCCAGCAGCCCGGGACAGGGAGAGCAGTACTTC. Its translation: CASSPGQGEQYF.

The chain employs TRBV6-1 and TRBJ2-2, with 8 bases lining up with TRBD1. Germline-derived CDR1 and CDR2 are MNHNS and SASEGT. V gave up 0 bases and J gave up 7 bases; unmatched junction bases: 10. The CDR3 loop spans 17 amino acids. The CDR3 loop reads CASSEAQPRQGFGELFF. The CDR3 DNA reads as TGTGCCAGCAGTGAAGCGCAACCGAGACAGGGGTTCGGGGAGCTGTTTTTT.

The V call is TRBV15, the J call TRBJ1-2, with D perhaps matching TRBD1 (5 bases). With 9 bases removed from V and 4 bases from J, the gap between germline ends came to 18 bases. Germline loops: CDR1 LNHNV, CDR2 YYDKDF (reference sequence). The CDR3 loop spans 14 amino acids. The CDR3 coding sequence is TGTGCCACAAGACCCAGGGCAACCACCTATGGCTACACCTTC. As protein: CATRPRATTYGYTF. Drawing the rest from reference TRBV15 and TRBJ1-2, the complete variable domain is DAMVIQNPRYQVTQFGKPVTLSCSQTLNHNVMYWYQQKSSQAPKLLFHYYDKDFNNEADTPDNFQSRRPNTSFCFLDIRSPGLGDTAMYLCATRPRATTYGYTFGSGTRLTVV.

The V gene is TRBV28, the J gene TRBJ1-5; the match to TRBD1 covers 7 bases. Germline loops: CDR1 MDHEN, CDR2 SYDVKM. V was clipped by 5 bases and J by 4 bases; unmatched bases: 5. This CDR3 is built from 14 residues. DNA of the CDR3: TGTGCCAGCAGTACCCGACAGGGTAATCAGCCCCAGCATTTT. It yields the protein CASSTRQGNQPQHF.

The chain recombines TRBV7-3 with TRBJ2-7; D is possibly TRBD2 (5 bases). CDR3 length equals 12 residues. The V end lost 5 bases, the J end lost 6 bases, and 11 bases lay between the germline ends. CDR1 SGHTA and CDR2 FQGTGA come from the germline V gene. As DNA, the CDR3 is TGTGCCAGCAGCGGAGGATCTGGCGAGCAGTACTTC. Its protein is CASSGGSGEQYF.

The J gene is TRBJ1-4, the V gene TRBV5-6; D perhaps matches TRBD1 (6 bases). V shed 0 bases and J shed 7 bases, with 16 bases lying between them. The CDR3 sequence is 16 residues long. CDR1 and CDR2 (germline): SGHDT, YYEEEE. The DNA for the CDR3 is TGTGCCAGCAGCTTGGGGAGGACAGTAACGGCTGAAAAACTGTTTTTT. This encodes CASSLGRTVTAEKLFF.

The chain has TRBV28 and TRBJ1-1; 9 bases are shared with TRBD1. This CDR3 is built from 14 residues. Germline V CDR1 and CDR2: MDHEN, SYDVKM. Unmatched junction bases numbered 9, after V lost 8 bases and J lost 5 bases. The CDR3 here is CASSSPGQGTEAFF. The CDR3 region has the DNA TGTGCCAGCTCCTCTCCCGGACAGGGGACTGAAGCTTTCTTT.

This sequence joins TRBV7-3 and TRBJ2-3; 7 nucleotides line up with TRBD1. The germline gives CDR1 SGHTA, CDR2 FQGTGA. The CDR3 covers 14 residues. The V segment lost 5 bases and the J segment 2 bases; nucleotides outside the gene matches: 4. The CDR3 nucleotides are TGTGCCAGCAGCCCGGGGACAGCCACAGATACGCAGTATTTT. It translates to CASSPGTATDTQYF.

V usage is TRBV5-6 and J usage is TRBJ1-4, with TRBD1 matching over 8 bases. This CDR3 spans 16 amino acids. V was pared by 1 base and J by 7 bases, with 9 bases of the junction left unmatched. Germline V gene data show CDR1 as SGHDT and CDR2 as YYEEEE. CDR3 nucleotides: TGTGCCAGCAGCTTGTACAGGGGGGCGCTCGGTGAAAAACTGTTTTTT. Protein product: CASSLYRGALGEKLFF.

This clone was counted a single time. The CDR3 spells CSVDGGVHEQYF. For the CDR3, the DNA is TGCAGCGTTGACGGGGGGGTCCACGAGCAGTACTTC. V gene TRBV29-1 combines with J gene TRBJ2-7, with TRBD2 identical over 8 bases. Germline loops: CDR1 SQVTM, CDR2 ANQGSEA. This CDR3 has 12 residues. V dropped 3 bases and J dropped 5; count of bases not matched to a gene: 3.

The chain is built from TRBV9 and TRBJ2-1; 10 bases are a match to TRBD2. CDR3 length equals 16 residues. The junction had 3 bases not matched to a gene; V was cut back by 0 bases and J by 3 bases. Looked up from germline, CDR1 is SGDLS and CDR2 is YYNGEE. The CDR3 bases are TGTGCCAGCAGCGTAGGAACTAGCGGGATCTACAATGAGCAGTTCTTC. The encoded protein is CASSVGTSGIYNEQFF. Combining the CDR3 with reference TRBV9 and TRBJ2-1 gives the whole variable domain DSGVTQTPKHLITATGQRVTLRCSPRSGDLSVYWYQQSLDQGLQFLIQYYNGEERAKGNILERFSAQQFPDLHSELNLSSLELGDSALYFCASSVGTSGIYNEQFFGPGTRLTVL.

The V call is TRBV7-2, the J call TRBJ2-5; a possible D gene is TRBD1 (6 bases). CDR1 and CDR2 from the germline V gene are SGHTA and FQGNSA. Trimming took 5 bases from V and 3 from J, leaving 13 bases between them. This CDR3 comprises 14 residues. DNA of the CDR3: TGTGCCAGCAGCCCCGCGGACAGAGAAGAGACCCAGTACTTC. It yields the protein CASSPADREETQYF.